The 32 T cell receptor beta chains given below trace back to one sample, sequenced in a study of blood T cell repertoires in COVID-19 (TCRdb year 2020). The method was the immunoSEQ multiplex PCR assay. TCRdb took over this immuneACCESS table, retaining in-frame rearrangements with V and J assigned. Such tables are incomplete; in checked studies, under half of the missing clones stem from an unresolved V gene, and the remainder is unexplained. This sample holds roughly 200,000 clones; around 89% were observed only once. The ten largest clones represent roughly 5.6% of the sample. Input material: peripheral blood. These receptors all stem from a man aged 35 to 55 with active or convalescent COVID-19.

The V gene is TRBV5-4, the J gene TRBJ2-7, with 8 bases lining up with TRBD1. Germline CDR1 SGHNT, CDR2 YYREEE (reference sequence). The trim removed 4 bases at V and 6 bases at J, leaving 18 bases unmatched. This CDR3 spans 17 amino acids. CDR3 in amino acids: CASSRPGGAIGGGEQYF. The CDR3 bases are TGTGCCAGCAGCCGGCCAGGGGGCGCAATCGGGGGAGGCGAGCAGTACTTC.

The V gene is TRBV27, the J gene TRBJ1-6; 9 bases are shared with TRBD1. The CDR3 has 18 amino acids. Germline assignment: CDR1 MNHEY and CDR2 SMNVEV (reference sequence). With 8 bases clipped from V and 6 bases from J, the junction kept 17 bases outside the gene matches. As DNA, the CDR3 is TGTGCCAGCTCAGTTTTAGCCGTACAGGGGGCGAGTAATTCACCCCTCCACTTT. Encoded protein: CASSVLAVQGASNSPLHF.

The chain employs TRBV29-1 and TRBJ1-2, with D possibly matching TRBD1 (6 bases). The V end lost 0 bases, the J end lost 6 bases, and 17 bases lay between the germline ends. Germline V gene data show CDR1 as SQVTM and CDR2 as ANQGSEA. CDR3 length: 15 residues. In DNA form, the CDR3 reads TGCAGCGTTGAAGAAATACGACAGGATTTCGATGGCTACACCTTC. Translation: CSVEEIRQDFDGYTF. The full variable domain, with the rest looked up from reference TRBV29-1 and TRBJ1-2, is SAVISQKPSRDICQRGTSLTIQCQVDSQVTMMFWYRQQPGQSLTLIATANQGSEATYESGFVIDKFPISRPNLTFSTLTVSNMSPEDSSIYLCSVEEIRQDFDGYTFGSGTRLTVV.

The chain joins TRBV18 to TRBJ2-2; 8 bases are shared with TRBD1. With 4 bases clipped from V and 2 bases from J, the junction kept 3 bases outside the gene matches. CDR1 is KGHSH and CDR2 is LQKENI in the germline V gene. The CDR3 is 15 residues long. CDR3 DNA: TGTGCCAGCTCACAGGACAGGGTCAACACCGGGGAGCTGTTTTTT. Amino acids: CASSQDRVNTGELFF.

The rearrangement links TRBV6-4 to TRBJ2-2; no clear D gene. CDR1 is MRHNA, CDR2 SNTAGT, per germline. Trimming pared 2 bases from V and 3 bases from J, leaving 7 bases between. The CDR3 has 14 amino acids. The CDR3 region has the DNA TGTGCCAGCAGTGACGCACTCCACACCGGGGAGCTGTTTTTT. It encodes CASSDALHTGELFF.

The V and J genes are TRBV18 and TRBJ1-5; weak D call: TRBD1 (6 bases). The germline V gene has CDR1 KGHSH and CDR2 LQKENI. This CDR3 spans 15 amino acids. Trimming stripped 5 bases from V and 5 bases from J, with 16 bases between. This CDR3 is CASSYLGGQDQPQHF. CDR3 in DNA: TGTGCCAGCTCATACCTCGGGGGGCAGGATCAGCCCCAGCATTTT.

The chain couples TRBV27 to TRBJ2-1, with 7 bases matching TRBD2. The CDR3 is 13 residues long. CDR1 and CDR2 from the germline V gene are MNHEY and SMNVEV (reference sequence). With 10 bases clipped from V and 9 bases from J, the junction kept 12 bases outside the gene matches. In DNA, the CDR3 is TGTGCCACCCTATTGGGCGGGAGCGGTGAGCAGTTCTTC. The encoded protein is CATLLGGSGEQFF.

The chain carries TRBV27 and TRBJ1-6; TRBD1 might be the D (6 bases). The CDR3 runs to 14 residues. The germline V gene encodes CDR1 MNHEY and CDR2 SMNVEV (reference sequence). V lost 6 bases and J 6 bases, leaving 12 bases between the germline ends. DNA for the CDR3: TGTGCCAGCAGCCTCGACAGGTTTAATTCACCCCTCCACTTT. Protein: CASSLDRFNSPLHF.

This clone is a singleton in its sample. CDR3 sequence: CASRTSGRTYEQYF. DNA for the CDR3: TGTGCCAGTAGAACTAGCGGGAGAACCTACGAGCAGTACTTC. This chain joins TRBV6-5 and TRBJ2-7; TRBD2 aligns across 11 bases. Trimming cost V 9 bases and J 2 bases; bases outside gene matches: 6. The CDR3 length is 14 residues. Germline lookup yields CDR1 MNHEY and CDR2 SVGAGI.

V usage is TRBV7-2 and J usage is TRBJ2-2; D remains ambiguous. Germline V lookup: CDR1 SGHTA, CDR2 FQGNSA. The CDR3 is 15 residues long. V shed 0 bases and J shed 2 bases, with 7 bases lying between them. The CDR3 region is CASSLASTNTGELFF. CDR3 coding DNA: TGTGCCAGCAGCTTAGCCTCGACTAACACCGGGGAGCTGTTTTTT.

The V and J genes are TRBV5-6 and TRBJ1-3, with 7 bases aligning to TRBD1. Losses at the gene ends were 4 bases for V and 3 bases for J; bases not matched to a gene: 10. CDR1 and CDR2 from the germline V gene are SGHDT and YYEEEE. This CDR3 is built from 16 residues. The CDR3 loop is CASSTTTDRVGNTIYF. In DNA, the CDR3 is TGTGCCAGCAGCACGACAACCGACAGGGTTGGAAACACCATATATTTT. Combining the CDR3 with reference TRBV5-6 and TRBJ1-3 gives the whole variable domain DAGVTQSPTHLIKTRGQQVTLRCSPKSGHDTVSWYQQALGQGPQFIFQYYEEEERQRGNFPDRFSGHQFPNYSSELNVNALLLGDSALYLCASSTTTDRVGNTIYFGEGSWLTVV.

This chain joins TRBV9 and TRBJ1-3, with TRBD1 matching over 7 bases. The V and J ends lost 4 bases and 4 bases, in that order; junction bases with no gene match: 11. The germline V gene encodes CDR1 SGDLS and CDR2 YYNGEE. The CDR3 consists of 16 residues. The CDR3 nucleotides read TGTGCCAGCAGCTTTAACGATCCGGGACAGGGAAACACCATATATTTT. It encodes CASSFNDPGQGNTIYF.

The sample holds many counts of this clone. The chain has TRBV5-1 and TRBJ2-7; no definite D call. The germline CDR1 and CDR2 sequences are SGHRS and YFSETQ. The CDR3 runs to 12 residues. The V end lost 0 bases, the J end lost 4 bases, and 5 bases lay between the germline ends. CDR3 sequence reads: CASSLGGYEQYF. For the CDR3, the DNA is TGCGCCAGCAGCTTGGGCGGATACGAGCAGTACTTC.

This chain links TRBV27 with TRBJ1-2; 8 bases fit TRBD1. CDR1 MNHEY and CDR2 SMNVEV come from the germline V gene (reference sequence). The CDR3 sequence is 14 residues long. V gave up 2 bases and J gave up 4 bases; unmatched junction bases: 3. In DNA, the CDR3 is TGTGCCAGCAGTTTAACGGGACAGGTCTATGGCTACACCTTC. It is translated as CASSLTGQVYGYTF.

The rearrangement links TRBV2 to TRBJ1-1; no clear D. Germline values: CDR1 SNHLY, CDR2 FYNNEI. The CDR3 covers 14 residues. Trimming stripped 5 bases from V and 3 bases from J, with 13 bases between. The CDR3 loop is CASSPQFSYTEAFF. The CDR3 DNA follows: TGTGCCAGCAGTCCTCAGTTCTCTTACACTGAAGCTTTCTTT.

The J gene is TRBJ1-2, the V gene TRBV25-1; the D is unclear. Trimming took 1 base from V and 5 from J, leaving 17 bases between them. CDR3 length equals 16 residues. The germline CDR1 and CDR2 sequences are MGHDK and SYGVNS. The CDR3 nucleotides are TGTGCCAGCAGTGAATCGCGCGGCCGGCAAGATTATGGCTACACCTTC. The encoded protein is CASSESRGRQDYGYTF.

The chain has TRBV9 and TRBJ1-2; 7 nucleotides line up with TRBD1. Per germline, CDR1 SGDLS and CDR2 YYNGEE. V lost 3 bases to trimming and J lost 6 bases; unmatched junction nucleotides: 8. The CDR3 totals 14 residues. The CDR3 sequence: CASSGPTGFHGYTF. The CDR3 coding sequence is TGTGCCAGCAGCGGACCGACAGGGTTTCATGGCTACACCTTC. The variable domain in full, with the rest retrieved from reference TRBV9 and TRBJ1-2, is DSGVTQTPKHLITATGQRVTLRCSPRSGDLSVYWYQQSLDQGLQFLIQYYNGEERAKGNILERFSAQQFPDLHSELNLSSLELGDSALYFCASSGPTGFHGYTFGSGTRLTVV.

The chain recombines TRBV28 with TRBJ1-2; D uncertain. Germline lookup yields CDR1 MDHEN and CDR2 SYDVKM. The V gene lost 4 bases and the J gene lost 6 bases, with 24 bases spanning the gap. This CDR3 is built from 17 residues. This CDR3 is CASSSSVGSERFHGYTF. The CDR3 nucleotides are TGTGCCAGCAGTTCCTCAGTTGGAAGCGAGAGGTTTCATGGCTACACCTTC.

The chain uses TRBV5-1 and TRBJ1-1; D is undetermined. Germline CDR1 is SGHRS and CDR2 is YFSETQ. Trimming took off 4 bases at V and 3 bases at J, with 13 bases between the two ends. CDR3 size: 14 residues. The CDR3 nucleotides are TGCGCCAGCAGCCGGGAGTTTGTGGACACTGAAGCTTTCTTT. Translating it yields CASSREFVDTEAFF.

V is TRBV18 and J is TRBJ2-5; D is perhaps TRBD1 (7 bases). This CDR3 is built from 14 residues. Trimming cost V 2 bases and J 6 bases, with 13 bases left between them. Germline V gives CDR1 KGHSH, CDR2 LQKENI. Written as DNA, the CDR3 is TGTGCCAGCTCACCAGCGACAGGGAGGAAGACCCAGTACTTC. Protein product: CASSPATGRKTQYF.

This sequence joins TRBV12-3 or TRBV12-4 and TRBJ1-2; 7 bases map to TRBD1. The CDR3 extends over 13 amino acids. With V trimmed by 6 bases and J by 2 bases, 3 bases remained unmatched. The CDR3 bases are TGTGCCAGCAGCCGGGACAGCAACTATGGCTACACCTTC. Protein sequence: CASSRDSNYGYTF.

The chain joins TRBV4-1 to TRBJ2-3; TRBD2 matches at 7 bases. Trimming took 0 bases from V and 0 from J; bases not matched to a gene: 9. The CDR3 totals 18 residues. The germline CDR1 and CDR2 sequences are MGHRA and YSYEKL. CDR3: CASSQDLLAAFSTDTQYF. CDR3 nucleotides: TGCGCCAGCAGCCAAGATCTCCTAGCGGCATTTAGCACAGATACGCAGTATTTT.

The chain joins TRBV4-3 to TRBJ1-1; TRBD1 agrees at 11 bases. The germline V gene encodes CDR1 LGHNA and CDR2 YSLEER. The CDR3 runs 15 residues. Unmatched junction bases numbered 2, after V lost 3 bases and J lost 2 bases. The CDR3 sequence: CASSQGTGGNTEAFF. CDR3 in DNA: TGCGCCAGCAGCCAGGGGACAGGGGGAAACACTGAAGCTTTCTTT.

This chain uses TRBV5-6 with TRBJ1-5; D might be TRBD1 (5 bases). The CDR3 contains 15 residues. Germline V gene sequence: CDR1 SGHDT, CDR2 YYEEEE. V dropped 1 base and J dropped 9 bases, with 17 bases sitting between them. The CDR3 nucleotides read TGTGCCAGCAGCTTGTACCCCCAGGGAGGTTGGCCCCAGCATTTT. Encoded protein: CASSLYPQGGWPQHF. The complete variable domain, with remaining parts taken from reference TRBV5-6 and TRBJ1-5, reads DAGVTQSPTHLIKTRGQQVTLRCSPKSGHDTVSWYQQALGQGPQFIFQYYEEEERQRGNFPDRFSGHQFPNYSSELNVNALLLGDSALYLCASSLYPQGGWPQHFGDGTRLSIL.

This clone has a single count. The sample carries other DNA sequences with the same CDR3. This chain links TRBV7-2 with TRBJ1-5; tentative D call: TRBD1 (5 bases). This CDR3 has 14 amino acids. Germline lookup yields CDR1 SGHTA and CDR2 FQGNSA. V shed 6 bases and J shed 0 bases, with 9 bases lying between them. CDR3 loop: CASRQTGSNQPQHF. The DNA for the CDR3 is TGTGCCAGCAGGCAAACAGGTAGCAATCAGCCCCAGCATTTT. The whole variable domain, remainder taken from reference TRBV7-2 and TRBJ1-5, is GAGVSQSPSNKVTEKGKDVELRCDPISGHTALYWYRQSLGQGLEFLIYFQGNSAPDKSGLPSDRFSAERTGGSVSTLTIQRTQQEDSAVYLCASRQTGSNQPQHFGDGTRLSIL.

CDR3 bases: TGTGCCAGCAGCCTAGGGGACGAGCAGTACTTC. Amino acid sequence: CASSLGDEQYF. J is TRBJ2-7 and V is TRBV14; a possible D gene is TRBD1 (5 bases). Germline loops: CDR1 SGHDN, CDR2 FVKESK. The CDR3 extends over 11 amino acids. Between the trimmed V and J ends, which lost 4 bases and 5 bases, there was a span of 6 bases.

The rearrangement uses TRBV27 and TRBJ2-7; TRBD1 aligns across 8 bases. Germline V gene lookup returns CDR1 MNHEY and CDR2 SMNVEV (reference sequence). V lost 5 bases to trimming and J lost 4 bases; unmatched junction nucleotides: 4. This CDR3 is built from 13 residues. CDR3 amino acids: CASSAGGIYEQYF. Written as DNA, the CDR3 is TGTGCCAGCAGTGCAGGGGGCATTTACGAGCAGTACTTC.

This sequence joins TRBV19 and TRBJ1-5; D possibly corresponds to TRBD1 (6 bases). Trimming pared 4 bases from V and 0 bases from J, leaving 13 bases between. Germline CDR1 and CDR2: LNHDA and SQIVND (reference sequence). The CDR3 spans 16 residues. Written as DNA, the CDR3 is TGTGCCAGTAGTACTATGGGGACAAATAGCAATCAGCCCCAGCATTTT. Amino acids: CASSTMGTNSNQPQHF.

The chain combines TRBV7-9 with TRBJ1-4; D unresolved. V was shortened by 5 bases and J by 5 bases, with 18 bases between the two germline ends. In germline, CDR1 is SEHNR, CDR2 FQNEAQ (reference sequence). The CDR3 runs 16 residues. CDR3 sequence (DNA): TGTGCCAGCAGCCAACCCAAACAGCTCTCGAATGAAAAACTGTTTTTT. Translation gives CASSQPKQLSNEKLFF.

This chain connects TRBV2 to TRBJ1-4; no definite D call. V was shortened by 0 bases and J by 2 bases, with 10 bases between the two germline ends. Looked up from germline, CDR1 is SNHLY and CDR2 is FYNNEI. This CDR3 contains 16 residues. The CDR3 DNA reads as TGTGCCAGCAGTGAAGCACGGGGAGGTACTAATGAAAAACTGTTTTTT. Its protein product is CASSEARGGTNEKLFF. Full variable domain (rest looked up from reference TRBV2 and TRBJ1-4): EPEVTQTPSHQVTQMGQEVILRCVPISNHLYFYWYRQILGQKVEFLVSFYNNEISEKSEIFDDQFSVERPDGSNFTLKIRSTKLEDSAMYFCASSEARGGTNEKLFFGSGTQLSVL.

The CDR3 DNA is TGTGCCAGCCGGGACAGATCCGAAGCTTTCTTT. This translates into CASRDRSEAFF. V usage is TRBV7-2 and J usage is TRBJ1-1; 7 bases fit TRBD1. The V gene's germline CDR1 is SGHTA and CDR2 FQGNSA. The CDR3 has 11 amino acids. After removal of 8 bases from V and 8 bases from J, the junction contained 5 bases not matched to a gene.

The chain has TRBV7-3 and TRBJ1-6; D is ambiguous. Germline CDR1 reads SGHTA; CDR2 reads FQGTGA. Trimming left V 2 bases short and J 9 bases short, with 8 bases between. This CDR3 region has 13 residues. The CDR3 loop is CASSLSRGSPLHF. DNA for the CDR3: TGTGCCAGCAGCTTATCCCGGGGTTCACCCCTCCACTTT.